Shown below are 21 T cell receptor beta chains from a single sample sequenced in a study of blood T cell repertoires in COVID-19. Assay: immunoSEQ multiplex PCR; the TCRdb copy retains only in-frame clones and omits some. This table holds 150,000 to 200,000 clones, 81% found once. The sample taken for sequencing was peripheral blood. These receptors were taken from a woman over 75 with COVID-19, enrolled during active disease.

In its sample, this clone was seen a few times. The chain has TRBV13 and TRBJ2-7; D is possibly TRBD1 (6 bases). From germline, CDR1 is PRHDT and CDR2 FYEKMQ (reference sequence). Trimming cost V 5 bases and J 3 bases, with 17 bases left between them. The CDR3 spans 15 residues. Written as DNA, the CDR3 is TGTGCCAGCAGCGGACCCGACAGGTTCCACTACGAGCAGTACTTC. As protein: CASSGPDRFHYEQYF. The full variable domain, with the rest looked up from reference TRBV13 and TRBJ2-7, is AAGVIQSPRHLIKEKRETATLKCYPIPRHDTVYWYQQGPGQDPQFLISFYEKMQSDKGSIPDRFSAQQFSDYHSELNMSSLELGDSALYFCASSGPDRFHYEQYFGPGTRLTVT.

The rearrangement uses TRBV7-2 and TRBJ2-5, with D uncertain. The CDR3 is made up of 18 amino acids. Germline V gives CDR1 SGHTA, CDR2 FQGNSA. The ends were cut back, 0 bases at V and 0 bases at J, with 17 bases in the middle. The CDR3 DNA is TGTGCCAGCAGCTTAGCGAACAGACACGAACTGTACCAAGAGACCCAGTACTTC. It is translated as CASSLANRHELYQETQYF.

This chain links TRBV19 with TRBJ1-2; D may be TRBD1 (6 bases). Germline loops: CDR1 LNHDA, CDR2 SQIVND (reference sequence). CDR3 length: 16 amino acids. The V end lost 1 base, the J end lost 9 bases, and 21 bases lay between the germline ends. The CDR3, as DNA: TGTGCCAGTAGTATAGTGGGGGGAGGGGGTAAATGGAGCTACACCTTC. Its translation is CASSIVGGGGKWSYTF.

V usage is TRBV9 and J usage is TRBJ1-2, with TRBD1 matching 8 bases. After removal of 4 bases from V and 4 bases from J, the junction contained 6 bases not matched to a gene. CDR3 length equals 14 residues. Germline values: CDR1 SGDLS, CDR2 YYNGEE. The CDR3 nucleotides are TGTGCCAGCAGCCCAGGGGGCGCCGTCTATGGCTACACCTTC. This encodes CASSPGGAVYGYTF.

Here the CDR3 reads CASSAMTFGQDYGYTF. The DNA of the CDR3 is TGTGCCAGCAGTGCGATGACCTTCGGACAGGATTATGGCTACACCTTC. J is TRBJ1-2 and V is TRBV6-1; TRBD1 matches 7 bases. The germline CDR1 and CDR2 sequences are MNHNS and SASEGT. The V and J ends lost 4 bases and 5 bases, in that order; junction bases with no gene match: 13. This CDR3 region has 16 residues.

This clone was observed a single time. CDR3 coding DNA: TGCGCCAGCAGCTTCGGGGGTCACACTGAAGCTTTCTTT. This translates into CASSFGGHTEAFF. The rearrangement uses TRBV5-1 and TRBJ1-1; the D gene is possibly TRBD1 (5 bases). CDR1 is SGHRS and CDR2 is YFSETQ in the germline V gene. The germline V and J ends were trimmed by 2 bases and 3 bases, with 8 bases remaining between them. The CDR3 is made up of 13 amino acids.

In its sample, this clone was seen once. The CDR3 sequence: CASSAAGGLWTEAFF. As DNA, the CDR3 is TGTGCCAGCAGCGCAGCCGGGGGGCTGTGGACTGAAGCTTTCTTT. V and J are TRBV7-9 and TRBJ1-1, with a weak D call TRBD1 (6 bases). Germline V CDR1 and CDR2: SEHNR, FQNEAQ (reference sequence). V dropped 5 bases and J dropped 5 bases, with 18 bases sitting between them. The CDR3 sequence is 15 residues long.

The chain's CDR3 is CASSQDRGGTDTQYF. As DNA, the CDR3 is TGTGCCAGCAGCCAAGACCGGGGGGGCACAGATACGCAGTATTTT. The chain combines TRBV4-2 with TRBJ2-3; TRBD2 agrees at 7 bases. Trimming at V came to 0 bases and at J to 1 base, leaving 1 base not matched to a gene. The CDR3 loop spans 15 amino acids. The V gene's germline CDR1 is LGHNA and CDR2 YNFKEQ.

The chain couples TRBV27 to TRBJ2-7, with TRBD2 matching 7 bases. Germline CDR1 MNHEY, CDR2 SMNVEV (reference sequence). The CDR3 is made up of 15 amino acids. With 0 bases clipped from V and 2 bases from J, the junction kept 4 bases outside the gene matches. In nucleotides, the CDR3 is TGTGCCAGCAGTTTATCGGGGAGGGGAACCTACGAGCAGTACTTC. Residues: CASSLSGRGTYEQYF.

This clone was counted a few times. In nucleotides, the CDR3 is TGTGCCAGCAGTTACGCAACCGGGACTAGCGGAGGGGGGCAAGAGACCCAGTACTTC. Translated, it gives CASSYATGTSGGGQETQYF. V gene TRBV6-2 or TRBV6-3 combines with J gene TRBJ2-5, with TRBD2 matching over 11 bases. Germline lookup yields CDR1 MNHEY and CDR2 SVGEGT. The trim removed 2 bases at V and 2 bases at J, leaving 13 bases unmatched. The CDR3 covers 19 residues.

The chain recombines TRBV5-1 with TRBJ2-2, with 10 bases identical to TRBD2. The J segment lost 5 bases and the V segment lost 0 bases, leaving 7 bases of the junction unmatched. This CDR3 has 17 residues. The germline gives CDR1 SGHRS, CDR2 YFSETQ. The CDR3 sequence is CASSLASGGAGTGELFF. The CDR3 DNA follows: TGCGCCAGCAGCTTGGCCAGCGGGGGGGCTGGTACCGGGGAGCTGTTTTTT.

In nucleotides, the CDR3 is TGTGCCAGCAGCGTAGAGGGCAGGGGGAGCACAGATACGCAGTATTTT. The encoded protein is CASSVEGRGSTDTQYF. The V call is TRBV9, the J call TRBJ2-3; 7 bases align to TRBD1. From germline, CDR1 is SGDLS and CDR2 YYNGEE. This CDR3 is built from 16 residues. The ends lost 0 bases at V and 0 bases at J; junction bases unmatched: 4.

This chain connects TRBV14 to TRBJ2-7; D is uncertain. CDR3 length: 14 amino acids. Germline lookup yields CDR1 SGHDN and CDR2 FVKESK. V was clipped by 0 bases and J by 6 bases, with 12 bases between them. The CDR3 bases are TGTGCCAGCAGCCAAGAGTGGAGTCAGACCGAGCAGTACTTC. It encodes CASSQEWSQTEQYF.

The J gene is TRBJ2-2, the V gene TRBV7-2, with 9 positions matching TRBD2. Germline V CDR1 and CDR2: SGHTA, FQGNSA. J lost 1 base, V lost 2 bases, and 2 bases had no gene match. CDR3 length: 16 amino acids. The CDR3: CASSLTLAGNTGELFF. CDR3 nucleotides: TGTGCCAGCAGCTTAACACTAGCGGGGAACACCGGGGAGCTGTTTTTT.

The CDR3: CASSFHNRDRVHEQYF. Written as DNA, the CDR3 is TGTGCCAGCAGTTTCCACAACCGGGACAGGGTCCACGAGCAGTACTTC. V usage is TRBV6-2 or TRBV6-3 and J usage is TRBJ2-7, with 9 bases aligning to TRBD1. Trimming took 4 bases from V and 5 from J; bases not matched to a gene: 12. Per germline, CDR1 MNHEY and CDR2 SVGEGT. The CDR3 is 16 residues long.

The chain links TRBV27 to TRBJ2-7, with a possible D match to TRBD1 (5 bases). Germline CDR1 is MNHEY and CDR2 is SMNVEV (reference sequence). The CDR3 totals 16 residues. Trimming shortened V by 5 bases and J by 7 bases, and 24 bases separated the two germline ends. The CDR3 protein is CASSPNVGAPLREQYF. CDR3 nucleotide sequence: TGTGCCAGCAGTCCCAACGTTGGGGCCCCTTTACGGGAGCAGTACTTC.

The chain carries TRBV28 and TRBJ2-1; TRBD2 agrees at 9 bases. Germline CDR1 and CDR2: MDHEN and SYDVKM. J was trimmed by 4 bases and V by 2 bases; bases with no gene match: 6. The CDR3 has 16 amino acids. CDR3 sequence: CASSLAGGAGYNEQFF. In nucleotides, the CDR3 is TGTGCCAGCAGTTTAGCGGGAGGGGCGGGGTACAATGAGCAGTTCTTC.

The chain couples TRBV18 to TRBJ2-1; TRBD2 agrees at 9 bases. The CDR3 extends over 15 amino acids. In germline, CDR1 is KGHSH, CDR2 LQKENI. The V segment lost 5 bases and the J segment 5 bases; nucleotides outside the gene matches: 7. The CDR3 DNA follows: TGTGCCAGCTCATCGGGACTAGCCGGAGACAATGAGCAGTTCTTC. This gives the protein CASSSGLAGDNEQFF.

This clone was recorded only once. The CDR3 here is CASSTGQGVETQYF. The CDR3 DNA follows: TGCGCCAGCAGCACGGGACAGGGGGTGGAGACCCAGTACTTC. The chain recombines TRBV5-1 with TRBJ2-5, with 11 bases identical to TRBD1. The V gene end was trimmed by 4 bases and the J gene end by 5 bases; junction bases not matched to a gene: 4. There are 14 residues in the CDR3. Germline-derived CDR1 and CDR2 are SGHRS and YFSETQ.

This chain uses TRBV19 with TRBJ2-1; perhaps TRBD1 as D (6 bases). V lost 6 bases and J 4 bases, leaving 10 bases between the germline ends. This CDR3 region has 13 residues. The germline gives CDR1 LNHDA, CDR2 SQIVND (reference sequence). The CDR3 spells CASSPDRYNEQFF. The CDR3 bases are TGTGCCAGTAGCCCCGACAGGTACAATGAGCAGTTCTTC.

The chain couples TRBV28 to TRBJ2-3; D call uncertain. Germline CDR1 is MDHEN and CDR2 is SYDVKM. The germline V and J ends were trimmed by 1 base and 1 base, with 12 bases remaining between them. The CDR3 is 16 residues long. CDR3 sequence (DNA): TGTGCCAGCAGTTTATTAAGTCAGGCTGGCACAGATACGCAGTATTTT. Amino acid sequence: CASSLLSQAGTDTQYF.